Included here is one T cell receptor beta chain sequence, with context. The antigen is undetermined. The sample originates from a study of T cell responses to AZD1222 COVID-19 vaccine. Whole-study context: Doses given second, at about 4 or about 12 weeks, were pooled. Study-wide findings and caveats: Baseline antibody screening turned up just a handful of seropositive AZD1222 recipients. Researchers took repertoire samples only after the peak T cell response had come.

Measured with immunoSEQ multiplex PCR; TCRdb has only the in-frame clones, and not every one. The repertoire includes 90,000 or so clones, 70% to 90% of them detected once, and over 7.5% sits in the top ten. The CDR3 spans 15 residues. V was pared by 6 bases and J by 8 bases, with 20 bases between. Germline-derived CDR1 and CDR2 are MNHEY and SMNVEV (reference sequence). Sequencing was performed on peripheral blood, taken on day 0 of AZD1222 vaccination. V usage is TRBV27 and J usage is TRBJ2-1, with D tentatively TRBD1 (5 bases). The sequence derives from an adult in good health. The CDR3 spells CASSHPSGLVYEQFF. The CDR3 nucleotides are TGTGCCAGCAGCCACCCTTCAGGGTTAGTCTATGAGCAGTTCTTC.